Given below is one T cell receptor beta chain in context. Its antigen is undetermined. These data come from a study of cytomegalovirus exposure and HLA in healthy donors. As for the study in general: Most genotyped donors, around 86% of about 400, had Caucasian-associated genetic ancestry.

Primers for the PCR totalled 60 Vbeta and 13 Jbeta. This table comes from immunoSEQ multiplex PCR, and its TCRdb copy is limited to in-frame clones, with some not included. The sample contains tens of thousands of clones, around 81% of which appear only once. The CDR3 contains 14 residues. Study-level results: A later analysis found that most CMV-associated TCR beta chains appeared HLA-restricted. In an earlier analysis, about 87% or about 30%: the productive usage of most TCR beta V segments. The study designated 160 or so TCR beta chains cytomegalovirus-associated.

Input material: PBMCs. This TCR was recovered from a woman in her thirties in good health and CMV-seronegative. This chain joins TRBV21-1 and TRBJ2-7; the DNA was not compared with TRBD1, the D call given in the table. TRBV21-1 is given as a pseudogene. CDR3 protein: CASTTEGTAYEQYF. DNA for the CDR3: TGTGCCAGCACCACAGAAGGGACAGCCTACGAGCAGTACTTC.